The TCR beta chain under discussion was sequenced for a study of T cell changes during pregnancy in multiple sclerosis. The CDR3 totals 14 residues. Per germline, CDR1 MNHEY and CDR2 SMNVEV (reference sequence). With 0 bases removed from V and 5 bases from J, the gap between germline ends came to 10 bases. The assay was immunoSEQ multiplex PCR, and TCRdb's table has in-frame clones only and misses some. The table shows about 38,000 clones, with roughly 91% occurring only once. J is TRBJ1-2 and V is TRBV27; tentatively, D is TRBD1 (5 bases). Here the sequenced sample was CD8+ T cells from peripheral blood mononuclear cells, taken in the second trimester of pregnancy. The sequence was collected from a female donor with multiple sclerosis, enrolled in a pregnancy study. The CDR3 DNA is TGTGCCAGCAGTTTATCGGCGGGGGGTTATGGCTACACCTTC. It codes for CASSLSAGGYGYTF.